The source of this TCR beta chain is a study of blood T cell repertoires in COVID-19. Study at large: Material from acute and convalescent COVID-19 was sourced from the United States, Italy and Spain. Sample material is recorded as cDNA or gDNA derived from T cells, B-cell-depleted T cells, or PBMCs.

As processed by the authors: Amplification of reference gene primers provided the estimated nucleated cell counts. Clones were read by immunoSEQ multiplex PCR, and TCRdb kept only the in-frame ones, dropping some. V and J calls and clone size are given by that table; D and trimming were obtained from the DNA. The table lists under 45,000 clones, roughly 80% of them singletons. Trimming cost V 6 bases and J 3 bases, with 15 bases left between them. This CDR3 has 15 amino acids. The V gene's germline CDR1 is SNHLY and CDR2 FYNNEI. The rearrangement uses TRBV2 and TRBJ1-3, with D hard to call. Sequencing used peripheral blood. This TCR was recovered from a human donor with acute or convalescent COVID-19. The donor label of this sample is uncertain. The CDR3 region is CASRTLSGYGNTIYF. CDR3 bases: TGTGCCAGCAGAACCCTCTCAGGCTATGGAAACACCATATATTTT.